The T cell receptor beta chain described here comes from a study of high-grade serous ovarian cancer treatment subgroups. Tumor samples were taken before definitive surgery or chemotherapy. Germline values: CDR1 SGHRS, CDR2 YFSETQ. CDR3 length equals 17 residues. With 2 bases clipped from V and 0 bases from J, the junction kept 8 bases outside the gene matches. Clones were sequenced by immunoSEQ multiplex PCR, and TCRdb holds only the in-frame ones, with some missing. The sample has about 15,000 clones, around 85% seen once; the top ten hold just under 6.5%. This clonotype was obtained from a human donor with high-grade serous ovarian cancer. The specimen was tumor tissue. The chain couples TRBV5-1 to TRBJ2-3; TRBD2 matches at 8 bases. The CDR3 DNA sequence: TGCGCCAGCAGCTTTCAGGGCGGGGGGTCGAGCACAGATACGCAGTATTTT. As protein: CASSFQGGGSSTDTQYF.